These T cell receptor beta chains were read from a single sample in a study of T cells after posttransplantation cyclophosphamide. The data were produced by immunoSEQ multiplex PCR, yet TCRdb's version contains in-frame clones alone and is incomplete. The sample lists tens of thousands of clones; around 93% were seen once. The material sequenced was PBMCs. These receptors all come from a woman aged 30 to 39 in good health and a related stem cell transplant donor. Each CDR3 is given with its conserved first and last residue. D genes are given only for firm matches. Size is omitted from some rows. Given values are once, few, many or a class for expanded clones.

j_gene	d_gene	v_gene	abundance	CDR3nt	CDR3aa
TRBJ2-5	NA	TRBV6-1	NA	TGTGCCAGCAGATCAAGGGTTGGGGAGACCCAGTACTTC	CASRSRVGETQYF
TRBJ2-3	TRBD2	TRBV7-9	NA	TGTGCCAGCAGCTTAGGACTAGCGGGGGGAGGAGATACGCAGTATTTT	CASSLGLAGGGDTQYF
TRBJ1-1	NA	TRBV7-2	NA	TGTGCCAGCAGCTTAATGGGGACGACGACTGAAGCTTTCTTT	CASSLMGTTTEAFF
TRBJ2-1	NA	TRBV6-1	NA	TGTGCCAGCAGTGCCCTAGGGGGTCAGTATGAGCAGTTCTTC	CASSALGGQYEQFF
TRBJ1-5	NA	TRBV5-6	NA	TGTGCCAGCAGCTTGTATCGCGCTTATAGCAATCAGCCCCAGCATTTT	CASSLYRAYSNQPQHF
TRBJ1-2	NA	TRBV9	NA	TGTGCCAGCAGCAGGGGGTTAGGGCTCAGCGGCTACACCTTC	CASSRGLGLSGYTF
TRBJ2-6	NA	TRBV4-1	NA	TGCGCCAGCAGCCAAGATGAGGGTTGGAGCTCTGGGGCCAACGTCCTGACTTTC	CASSQDEGWSSGANVLTF
TRBJ2-2	TRBD1	TRBV7-9	NA	TGTGCCAGCAGCGGCGAACAGGGGGCCACCGGGGAGCTGTTTTTT	CASSGEQGATGELFF
TRBJ1-1	NA	TRBV18	NA	TGTGCCAGCTCAAAACCAGGGCCGAGAACTGAAGCTTTCTTT	CASSKPGPRTEAFF
TRBJ1-6	NA	TRBV10-3	NA	TGTGCCATCAGTGGGGTGAATTCACCCCTCCACTTT	CAISGVNSPLHF
TRBJ2-2	NA	TRBV5-4	NA	TGTGCCAGCAGCTTGGAGCGGTCCACCGGGGAGCTGTTTTTT	CASSLERSTGELFF
TRBJ1-5	NA	TRBV28	NA	TGTGCCAGCAGTTTGGGGACAAATCAGCCCCAGCATTTT	CASSLGTNQPQHF
TRBJ2-2	NA	TRBV7-2	NA	TGTGCCAGCAGACTGAAAGGAGGGCCTAACACCGGGGAGCTGTTTTTT	CASRLKGGPNTGELFF
TRBJ1-4	NA	TRBV5-1	NA	TGCGCCAGCAGCTTGGAGGGACTGAAGAATGAAAAACTGTTTTTT	CASSLEGLKNEKLFF
TRBJ1-2	TRBD1	TRBV7-2	NA	TGTGCCAGCAGCTCGGACAGGGGTTATGGCTACACCTTC	CASSSDRGYGYTF
TRBJ2-7	NA	TRBV10-3	NA	TGTGCCATCGCCGCAGGATTAGACTACGAGCAGTACTTC	CAIAAGLDYEQYF
TRBJ2-1	TRBD2	TRBV5-4	NA	TGTGCCAGCAGCTCCGGGACTAGCGGGGTGGATGAGCAGTTCTTC	CASSSGTSGVDEQFF
TRBJ1-6	TRBD1	TRBV5-1	few	TGCGCCAGCAGCTTGATGACAGGGATGGGTTCACCCCTCCACTTT	CASSLMTGMGSPLHF
TRBJ1-2	NA	TRBV19	NA	TGTGCCAGTAGTACCCGGGACCAGGGGGGCTACACCTTC	CASSTRDQGGYTF
TRBJ1-4	TRBD1	TRBV7-8	NA	TGTGCCAGCAGCTTGGTGACAGGGCCGAATGAAAAACTGTTTTTT	CASSLVTGPNEKLFF
TRBJ1-1	NA	TRBV11-2	NA	TGTGCCAGCAGCTTAGATAAAAGAGGGAGGGGGACTGAAGCTTTCTTT	CASSLDKRGRGTEAFF
TRBJ2-1	TRBD2	TRBV10-3	NA	TGTGCCATCAGTGCGAACTCTCTAGCGGGGGTTGACAATGAGCAGTTCTTC	CAISANSLAGVDNEQFF
TRBJ2-2	NA	TRBV6-1	NA	TGTGCCAGCAGTGGCAGCACCGGGGAGCTGTTTTTT	CASSGSTGELFF
TRBJ1-6	NA	TRBV10-1	NA	TGCGCCAGCAGTGATCACAGGACGAATAATTCACCCCTCCACTTT	CASSDHRTNNSPLHF
TRBJ2-5	TRBD2	TRBV6-5	NA	TGTGCCAGCAGTTACACCCTAGCGGGGGGCCAAGAGACCCAGTACTTC	CASSYTLAGGQETQYF
TRBJ1-6	NA	TRBV10-3	NA	TGTGCCATCACCGAGGGGGGATCACCCCTCCACTTT	CAITEGGSPLHF
TRBJ2-4	TRBD1	TRBV29-1	NA	TGCAGCGTTGAAGAAGGGTCGACAGGGTGGAACATTCAGTACTTC	CSVEEGSTGWNIQYF
TRBJ2-2	TRBD2	TRBV28	NA	TGTGCCAGCAGCCGTACGGGGGGGCGGGGCACCGGGGAGCTGTTTTTT	CASSRTGGRGTGELFF
TRBJ1-2	TRBD1	TRBV2	few	TGTGCCAGCAGGGGACAGTTATGGGGCTACACCTTC	CASRGQLWGYTF
TRBJ2-2	NA	TRBV19	NA	TGTGCCAGTAGTATTCGCAGGGGCGGCACCGGGGAGCTGTTTTTT	CASSIRRGGTGELFF
TRBJ1-1	NA	TRBV10-3	NA	TGTGCCATCAGTGGGCCGATGAAGGGGAGGGACACTGAAGCTTTCTTT	CAISGPMKGRDTEAFF
TRBJ2-7	TRBD2	TRBV11-2	NA	TGTGCCAGCAGCTTAGATCTCAGCGGGGGGGCCACCGAGCAGTACTTC	CASSLDLSGGATEQYF
TRBJ1-4	NA	TRBV6-1	NA	TGTGCCAGTGGTGTTCCGGCTGAAAAACTGTTTTTT	CASGVPAEKLFF
TRBJ1-3	NA	TRBV5-6	NA	TGTGCCAGCAGCTACCCCTTGAGGTCTGGAAACACCATATATTTT	CASSYPLRSGNTIYF
TRBJ2-1	TRBD1	TRBV15	NA	TGTGCCACCAGCAGTAGGACAGGGTGGGCTGAGCAGTTCTTC	CATSSRTGWAEQFF
TRBJ1-1	NA	TRBV5-4	NA	TGTGCCAGCAGCTTGACAGGGATGAACACTGAAGCTTTCTTT	CASSLTGMNTEAFF
TRBJ1-1	NA	TRBV9	NA	TGTGCCAGCAGCGCGACAGAAAAGATGAACACTGAAGCTTTCTTT	CASSATEKMNTEAFF
TRBJ2-7	NA	TRBV7-8	once	TGTGCCAGCAGCACCCGGGCCTACGAGCAGTACTTC	CASSTRAYEQYF